The present TCR beta chain was sequenced within a study of cytomegalovirus exposure and HLA in healthy donors. In regard to this clone: Its target is unknown.

Findings and limits, study-wide: Presence/absence analyses assumed roughly uniform sequencing depth across donors. Certain indistinguishable V segments, among them TRBV6-2 and TRBV6-3, were excluded.

It was with 60 Vbeta and 13 Jbeta primers that the PCR ran. Original processing methods: Approximately 83 million unique TCR beta chains, roughly 11 million shared, were counted in a later analysis. The assay was immunoSEQ multiplex PCR, and TCRdb's table has in-frame clones only and misses some. For V, J and clone size, that table is used; D and trimming come from the DNA. The sample yields roughly 100,000 clones, of which the top ten take up about 0.58%. The germline gives CDR1 MNHEY, CDR2 SMNVEV (reference sequence). The CDR3 sequence is 12 residues long. V was trimmed by 6 bases and J by 3 bases, leaving 9 bases between them.

Input material: PBMCs. This chain joins TRBV27 and TRBJ2-7; TRBD2 is a possible D gene (5 bases). The receptor was derived from a man between 45 and 60 years old in good health and CMV-seronegative. The DNA of the CDR3 is TGTGCCAGCAGGGACTTCTACTACGAGCAGTACTTC. Translation: CASRDFYYEQYF.